This T cell receptor beta chain was identified during a study of T-cell reconstitution after alpha-beta-depleted transplantation in children. Points from the study as a whole: Surviving recipient T cells and thymic progenitors accounted for the high day-60 TCRbeta diversity observed in some patients. When one year had passed after transplant, most T-cell counts and diversity came from newly produced T cells.

Unique molecular identifiers were used in preparing the TCRbeta library. Each CDR3 protein gets one entry after TCRdb re-called the PCR reads with MiXCR. Of 240,000 or so distinct CDR3 sequences in the sample, just under 8.5% were seen once. In this sample, this clonotype turned up many times. Its cognate antigen is unknown. Germline V gene data show CDR1 as DFQATT and CDR2 as SNEGSKA (reference sequence). The ends lost 3 bases at V and 4 bases at J; junction bases unmatched: 9. CDR3 length: 15 residues. The sequences come from PBMCs, mostly from graft donor cells, collected 180 days after TCRalphabeta/CD19-depleted stem cell transplant. The V gene is TRBV20-1, the J gene TRBJ2-7, with 10 nucleotides matching TRBD1. This TCR derives from a male patient between 10 and 17 years old who had a stem cell transplant for acute lymphoblastic leukemia, so the T cells may come from the graft donor. The CDR3 sequence: CSARSAEGQGYEQYF. CDR3 nucleotides: TGCAGTGCTAGGTCGGCGGAGGGACAGGGGTACGAGCAGTACTTC.